This TCR beta chain emerged from a study of shared clonotypes between healthy human individuals (dated by TCRdb to about 2020). At the level of the whole study: The cohort comprised two women and a few men aged 18 to 49 years. Per donor, three plates each were used for CD4 naive and CD4 memory, two for CD8 naive, and one for CD8 memory. To estimate repertoire size and how much clonotype sharing occurs between individuals, the study deeply sequenced the blood TCR repertoires of about 5 healthy adults. Different laboratories and diverse techniques were used to prepare libraries and sequence TCR repertoires, to increase sequencing depth and limit assay-specific biases. Leukapheresis yielded between about 0.85 and 10 billion PBMCs per donor.

Using the deep immunoSEQ assay, multiplex PCR amplified TCR CDR3 regions from genomic DNA. Extracted genomic DNA from each cell subset was spread evenly across all wells of several immunoSEQ 96-well plates, with each plate serving as a replicate. Each replicate PCR for sorted subsets received about 200 ng genomic DNA, equal to roughly 30,000 T cell genomes. Purified libraries were quantified with a Qubit 3.0 fluorometer, sized on a Bioanalyzer 2100, and re-quantified with the KAPA Library Quantification kit. Every immunoSEQ 96-well plate was sequenced on a dedicated single-read 150-cycle Illumina NextSeq 550 flow cell. On the study's bioinformatics: Because the immunoSEQ output included only junctional sequences and no quality scores, the filtering could not be the same as the filtering used for full-length reads. Sequences were annotated with PyIR, a Python wrapper for IgBLAST v1.9, using IMGT germline references to assign V/J genes and CDR3. Reads were removed for weak V/J assignments (E-value above 1e-6), missing CDR3, stop codons, out-of-frame junctions, or ambiguous translated residues. V3J clonotypes were defined by identical inferred V gene, J gene, and CDR3 amino acid sequence. Percentage overlap between repertoires was computed as shared unique clonotypes divided by the size of the smaller repertoire. Richness of each repertoire was evaluated using RTK rarefaction, the Chao1 estimator, and Recon v2.1 estimates of unobserved clonotypes. Generation probabilities for all TCRbeta clonotypes obtained by the gDNA method from a few donors were computed using OLGA. Here the immuneACCESS table is served through TCRdb, limited to in-frame sequences with V and J called. Missing clones are a known gap in these copies; in checked studies unresolved V genes cover under half, and the rest lacks a known reason. That table is the source of V, J and clone size, and D and trimming were worked out from the DNA. A total of more than 1.2 million clones appear in this sample, about 98.5% of them only once. The top ten hold 0.36% of the sample.

For this clone: Its antigen is not yet known. No clone much larger than this one lies a single base away; base qualities are absent.

The donors were healthy, HIV-negative adults with no recently reported acute infections or vaccinations. All donors were Caucasian adults living in Nashville, Tennessee, USA. Magnetic negative selection was used to enrich CD4+ T cells, after which naive cells were positively selected on CD45RA and the negative fraction became the memory subset. Blood was collected by leukapheresis, and PBMCs were isolated by Ficoll-Histopaque density gradient centrifugation and then cryopreserved in liquid nitrogen vapor phase. Purity and quantity of every magnetically sorted T cell population were checked by analytical flow cytometry. Each sorted fraction had its genomic DNA isolated and then quantified by UV absorbance on a Nanodrop 2000c. What the study reported, not specific to this receptor: Rarefaction of sorted-subset datasets indicated incomplete sequencing despite the large sequencing depth. Approximately 5% of naive CD4, 3.5% of naive CD8, 2.3% of memory CD4, and roughly 0.4% of memory CD8 clonotypes were shared across four donors. Estimated clonotype richness was generally larger for naive than for memory subsets. Compared with non-shared clonotypes, clonotypes shared by all four sorted-subset donors had higher generation probabilities. Sampling was restricted to blood, and TCR repertoires in tissue are likely to differ from TCR repertoires in blood. Because the study included only a small number of donors, the genetic and exposure-history diversity represented was limited. Pairwise subsampling led to the expectation that sequencing depth would affect the degree of clonotype sharing among donors.

The sample was naive CD4+ T cells sorted from blood. The intended sense of this specimen's cell subset or site label: CD45RA+ positively selected. This clonotype was sampled from a man under 40 in good health.

CDR3 sequence: CASSRTGLGAETQYF. The nucleotides read TGTGCCAGCAGCCGAACCGGACTAGGCGCAGAGACCCAGTACTTC. The chain is assembled from TRBV11-2 and TRBJ2-5; 7 bases in the middle match TRBD2. Unmatched junction bases come to 10, with V trimmed by 5 bases and J by 4 bases. From a lookup of the germline V gene, CDR1 and CDR2 are SGHAT and FQNNGV. The CDR3 starts with the cysteine, ends with the phenylalanine, and has 15 residues. The entry retains the CDR3 DNA only, 45 bases that are in frame from base 1.